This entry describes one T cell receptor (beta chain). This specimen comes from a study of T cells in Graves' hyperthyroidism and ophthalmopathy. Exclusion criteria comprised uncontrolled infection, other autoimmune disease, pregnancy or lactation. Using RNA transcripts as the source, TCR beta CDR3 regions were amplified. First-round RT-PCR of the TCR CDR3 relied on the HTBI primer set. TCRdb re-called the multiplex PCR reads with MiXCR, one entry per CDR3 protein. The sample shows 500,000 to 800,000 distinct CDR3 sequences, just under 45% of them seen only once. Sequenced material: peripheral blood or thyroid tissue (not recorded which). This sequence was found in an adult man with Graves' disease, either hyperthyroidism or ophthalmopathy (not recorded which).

The CDR3 DNA follows: TGTGCCAGCCTGATCGGGGAAGATCAGCCCCAGCAGTACTTC. Encoded protein: CASLIGEDQPQQYF. This chain connects TRBV2 to TRBJ2-7; weak D call: TRBD2 (5 bases). Looked up from germline, CDR1 is SNHLY and CDR2 is FYNNEI. The CDR3 spans 14 residues. Trimming took 8 bases from V and 8 from J, leaving 22 bases between them.